This paragraph reports one T cell receptor beta chain. Its cognate antigen is unknown. This entry is derived from a study of T cell responses to AZD1222 COVID-19 vaccine. The overall study: It was second doses at about 4 or about 12 weeks that were pooled. Whole-study findings and limits: Repertoires were obtained solely post-peak T cell response. Spike-specific TCR breadth and depth both grew after two AZD1222 doses. Spike was spanned by vaccine-associated CD4 TCRs, with dominance at 160-218 and 743-854.

The CDR3 consists of 15 residues. Germline CDR1 SEHNR, CDR2 FQNEAQ (reference sequence). V shed 5 bases and J 4 bases; nucleotides not matched to a gene: 8. Method: immunoSEQ multiplex PCR; TCRdb's copy keeps in-frame clones and lacks some. The sample has 100,000 to 150,000 clones; around 82% are singletons. The chain joins TRBV7-9 to TRBJ2-1, with TRBD2 identical over 7 bases. Sample: peripheral blood, taken on day 0 of AZD1222 vaccination. The receptor's source is an adult in good health. CDR3 in amino acids: CASSPIGREYNEQFF. The CDR3 DNA is TGTGCCAGCAGCCCAATCGGGCGGGAGTACAATGAGCAGTTCTTC.